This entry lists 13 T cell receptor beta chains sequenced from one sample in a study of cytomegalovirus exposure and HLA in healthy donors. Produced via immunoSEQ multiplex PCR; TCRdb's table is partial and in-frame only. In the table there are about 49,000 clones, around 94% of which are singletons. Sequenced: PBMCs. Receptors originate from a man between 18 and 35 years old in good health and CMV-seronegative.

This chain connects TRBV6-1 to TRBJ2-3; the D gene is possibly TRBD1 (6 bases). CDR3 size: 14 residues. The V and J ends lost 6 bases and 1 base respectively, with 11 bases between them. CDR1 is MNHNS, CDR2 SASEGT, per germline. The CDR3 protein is CASRGEGGTDTQYF. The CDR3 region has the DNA TGTGCCAGCAGGGGTGAGGGGGGCACAGATACGCAGTATTTT.

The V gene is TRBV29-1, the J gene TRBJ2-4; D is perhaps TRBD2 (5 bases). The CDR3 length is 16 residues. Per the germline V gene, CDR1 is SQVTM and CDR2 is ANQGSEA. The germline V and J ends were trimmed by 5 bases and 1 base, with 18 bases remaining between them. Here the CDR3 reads CSVRGLVSNAKNIQYF. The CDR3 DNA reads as TGCAGCGTTCGAGGGCTAGTTAGTAATGCCAAAAACATTCAGTACTTC.

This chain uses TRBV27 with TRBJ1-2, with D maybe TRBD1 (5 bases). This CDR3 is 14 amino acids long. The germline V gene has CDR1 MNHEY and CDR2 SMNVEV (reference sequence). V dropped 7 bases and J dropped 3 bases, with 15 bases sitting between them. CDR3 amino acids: CASTSRAGDYGYTF. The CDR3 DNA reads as TGTGCCAGCACGTCCCGCGCGGGGGACTATGGCTACACCTTC.

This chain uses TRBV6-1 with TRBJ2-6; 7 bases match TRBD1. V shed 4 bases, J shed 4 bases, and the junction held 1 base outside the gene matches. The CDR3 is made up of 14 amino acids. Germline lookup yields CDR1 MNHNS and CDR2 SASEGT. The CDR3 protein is CASSGTGGANVLTF. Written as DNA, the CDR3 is TGTGCCAGCAGTGGGACAGGAGGGGCCAACGTCCTGACTTTC.

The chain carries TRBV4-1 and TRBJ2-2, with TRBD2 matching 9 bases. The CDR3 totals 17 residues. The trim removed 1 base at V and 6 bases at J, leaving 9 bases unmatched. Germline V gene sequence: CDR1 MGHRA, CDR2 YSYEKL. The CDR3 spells CASSQVIAGVSSGELFF. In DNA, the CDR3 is TGCGCCAGCAGCCAAGTAATAGCGGGAGTGTCGTCCGGGGAGCTGTTTTTT.

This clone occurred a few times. CDR3 sequence (DNA): TGTGCCAGCAGTTGGTCCCGAGGGCTCTATCAGCCCCAGCATTTT. Its protein product is CASSWSRGLYQPQHF. The V call is TRBV6-1, the J call TRBJ1-5; unclear D gene. The CDR3 has 15 amino acids. V was shortened by 5 bases and J by 5 bases, with 16 bases between the two germline ends. Germline CDR1 MNHNS, CDR2 SASEGT.

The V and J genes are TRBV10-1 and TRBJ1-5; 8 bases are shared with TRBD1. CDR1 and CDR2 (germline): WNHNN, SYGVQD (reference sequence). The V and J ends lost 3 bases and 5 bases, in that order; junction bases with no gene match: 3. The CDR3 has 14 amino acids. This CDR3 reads CASSDRGRYQPQHF. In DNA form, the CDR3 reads TGCGCCAGCAGTGACAGGGGGCGGTATCAGCCCCAGCATTTT.

The CDR3 bases are TGTGCCAGCAGCTTTAAGGAGATCCCTAACACTGAAGCTTTCTTT. Its translation: CASSFKEIPNTEAFF. The chain is built from TRBV7-9 and TRBJ1-1; D is unclear. V was clipped by 3 bases and J by 2 bases, with 13 bases between them. Germline loops: CDR1 SEHNR, CDR2 FQNEAQ (reference sequence). This CDR3 spans 15 amino acids. The entire variable domain, with the rest obtained from reference TRBV7-9 and TRBJ1-1, is as follows: DTGVSQNPRHKITKRGQNVTFRCDPISEHNRLYWYRQTLGQGPEFLTYFQNEAQLEKSRLLSDRFSAERPKGSFSTLEIQRTEQGDSAMYLCASSFKEIPNTEAFFGQGTRLTVV.

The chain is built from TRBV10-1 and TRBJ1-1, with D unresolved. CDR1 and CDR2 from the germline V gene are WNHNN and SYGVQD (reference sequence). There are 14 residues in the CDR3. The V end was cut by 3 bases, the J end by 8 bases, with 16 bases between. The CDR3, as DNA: TGCGCCAGCAGTGAATTCGTCGGTTCCGGGGAAGCTTTCTTT. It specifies CASSEFVGSGEAFF.

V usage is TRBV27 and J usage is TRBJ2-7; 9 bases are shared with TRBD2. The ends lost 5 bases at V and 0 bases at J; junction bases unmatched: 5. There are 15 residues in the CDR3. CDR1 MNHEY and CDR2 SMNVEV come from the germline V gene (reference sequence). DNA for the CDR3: TGTGCCAGCAGTCCGAGCGGGGGGCGCTCCTACGAGCAGTACTTC. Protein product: CASSPSGGRSYEQYF.

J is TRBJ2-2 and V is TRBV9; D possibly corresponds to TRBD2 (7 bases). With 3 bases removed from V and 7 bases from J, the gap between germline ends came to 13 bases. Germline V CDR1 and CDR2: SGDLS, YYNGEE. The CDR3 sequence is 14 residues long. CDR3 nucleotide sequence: TGTGCCAGCAGCGCTAAGGGGGAGGGCGGGGAGCTGTTTTTT. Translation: CASSAKGEGGELFF.

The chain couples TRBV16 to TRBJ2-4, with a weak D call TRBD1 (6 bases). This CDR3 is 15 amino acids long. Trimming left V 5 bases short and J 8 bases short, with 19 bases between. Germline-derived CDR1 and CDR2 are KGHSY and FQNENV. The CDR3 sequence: CASSGHRDTRDIQYF. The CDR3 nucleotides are TGTGCCAGCAGCGGCCACCGGGACACCAGGGACATTCAGTACTTC. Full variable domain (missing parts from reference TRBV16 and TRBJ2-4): GEEVAQTPKHLVRGEGQKAKLYCAPIKGHSYVFWYQQVLKNEFKFLISFQNENVFDETGMPKERFSAKCLPNSPCSLEIQATKLEDSAVYFCASSGHRDTRDIQYFGAGTRLSVL.

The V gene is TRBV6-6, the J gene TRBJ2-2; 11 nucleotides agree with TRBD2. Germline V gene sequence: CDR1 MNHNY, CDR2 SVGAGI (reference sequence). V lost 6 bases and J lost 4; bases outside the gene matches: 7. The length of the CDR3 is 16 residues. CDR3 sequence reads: CASRDRTSGFTGELFF. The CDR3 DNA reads TGTGCCAGCAGGGATAGGACTAGCGGGTTCACCGGGGAGCTGTTTTTT.